Below are 2 T cell receptor beta chains sequenced from a single sample in a study of graft-versus-host responses after intestinal transplantation (dated by TCRdb to about 2021). Library generation was performed with the immunoSEQ multiplex PCR assay. Imported from immuneACCESS, the table was reduced by TCRdb to in-frame sequences with V and J called. These copies leave out some clones; in studies compared against another copy, an unresolved V gene accounts for under half, and the cause of the remainder is not known. Counted in this sample were about 77,000 clones; approximately 92% of them appeared once. Of the sample, roughly 0.64% falls within the top ten clones. Source: PBMCs, taken 98 days after intestinal transplantation. The receptor set was obtained from a human patient who received an intestinal transplant, so some T cells may come from the graft donor.

The gene calls are TRBV2 and TRBJ1-5; TRBD1 agrees at 8 bases. Germline CDR1 SNHLY, CDR2 FYNNEI. CDR3 size: 15 residues. Trimming cost V 1 base and J 6 bases; bases outside gene matches: 5. CDR3 nucleotide sequence: TGTGCCAGCAGTGAAGAGGCAGGGGGCGGTCAGCCCCAGCATTTT. Translated: CASSEEAGGGQPQHF.

The chain links TRBV5-4 to TRBJ2-5; 12 positions match TRBD1. V was pared by 0 bases and J by 4 bases, with 1 base of the junction left unmatched. Germline loops: CDR1 SGHNT, CDR2 YYREEE (reference sequence). The CDR3 totals 15 residues. In nucleotides, the CDR3 is TGTGCCAGCAGCTTGGGGGACAGGGGGCGAGAGACCCAGTACTTC. It codes for CASSLGDRGRETQYF.